This T cell receptor (beta chain) stems from a study of blood T cell repertoires in COVID-19. Background on the study: In each case, the material was cDNA or gDNA derived from T cells, B-cell-depleted T cells, or PBMCs.

Participants' reported clinical history set cohort assignment. Per the original methods: For nucleated cells, counts were estimated from reference gene primer amplification. Sequenced by immunoSEQ multiplex PCR; TCRdb stores in-frame clones only, minus some. The V and J calls and clone size come from that table; D and trimming were worked out from the DNA. The sample shows some 180,000 clones, 82% of them seen only once. The germline V gene has CDR1 LGHNA and CDR2 YSLEER. V was clipped by 3 bases and J by 9 bases, with 15 bases between them. The CDR3 covers 14 residues. This chain uses TRBV4-3 with TRBJ2-1; weak D call: TRBD1 (6 bases). The source is a woman aged 55-69 years with acute COVID-19. Source material: PBMCs or T cells enriched from blood (not recorded which). The CDR3 DNA follows: TGCGCCAGCAGCCAGGACCGGACAGTCTCTGAGCAGTTCTTC. Translating gives CASSQDRTVSEQFF.